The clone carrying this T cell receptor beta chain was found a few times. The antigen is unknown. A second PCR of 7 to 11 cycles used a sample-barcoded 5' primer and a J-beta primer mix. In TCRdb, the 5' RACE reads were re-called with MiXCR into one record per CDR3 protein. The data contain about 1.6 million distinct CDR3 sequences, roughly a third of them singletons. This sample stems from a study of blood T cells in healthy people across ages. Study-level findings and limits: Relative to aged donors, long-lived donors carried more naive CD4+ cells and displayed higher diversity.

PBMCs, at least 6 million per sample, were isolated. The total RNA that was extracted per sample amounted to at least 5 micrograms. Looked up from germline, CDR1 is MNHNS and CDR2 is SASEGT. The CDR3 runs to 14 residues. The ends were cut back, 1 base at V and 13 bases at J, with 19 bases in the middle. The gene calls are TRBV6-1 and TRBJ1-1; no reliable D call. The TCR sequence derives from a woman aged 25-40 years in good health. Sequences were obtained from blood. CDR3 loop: CASSEGVRRLRVFF. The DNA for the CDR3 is TGTGCCAGCAGTGAAGGTGTTCGCCGGCTTCGGGTTTTCTTT.